The T cell receptor beta chain under discussion was sequenced for a study of B cell selection in AIRE deficiency. Study results and limitations: Shorter CDR3s marked shared Treg sequences, biased toward few non-templated insertions. With only TCRbeta sequenced, approximately 37% of shared healthy Treg sequences overlapped Tconv.

This clone was counted once. No antigen is known for it. As originally analysed: About 1x10^5 patient and approximately 140,000 healthy donor in-frame TCRbeta sequences came from conventional T cells. Clones were sequenced by immunoSEQ multiplex PCR, and TCRdb holds only the in-frame ones, with some missing. V and J calls and clone size are copied from that table; D and trimming were computed from the DNA. The data hold 25,000 or so clones, with around 97% observed a single time. CD4+CD127+ cells were sorted as the conventional CD4 T cells. The CDR3 consists of 14 residues. Germline assignment: CDR1 SGHTA and CDR2 FQGNSA. V lost 2 bases, J lost 6 bases, and 12 bases lay in between.

V is TRBV7-2 and J is TRBJ2-3; D remains unclear. The sequenced sample was conventional CD4+ T cells sorted from PBMCs. This clonotype was obtained from a human donor with AIRE deficiency. The CDR3 DNA follows: TGTGCCAGCAGCTTATTACGGGCGCGTGATACGCAGTATTTT. It codes for CASSLLRARDTQYF. Full variable domain (remainder filled in from reference TRBV7-2 and TRBJ2-3): GAGVSQSPSNKVTEKGKDVELRCDPISGHTALYWYRQSLGQGLEFLIYFQGNSAPDKSGLPSDRFSAERTGGSVSTLTIQRTQQEDSAVYLCASSLLRARDTQYFGPGTRLTVL.